The 14 T cell receptor beta chains reported below all come from one sample, sequenced in a study of cytomegalovirus exposure and HLA in healthy donors. Primers for the PCR totalled 60 Vbeta and 13 Jbeta. The assay was immunoSEQ multiplex PCR, and TCRdb's table has in-frame clones only and misses some. The table includes under 120,000 clones, 70% detected once. Sequenced sample: PBMCs. These receptor sequences come from a man aged 35-49 years in good health and CMV-seropositive.

The chain joins TRBV5-6 to TRBJ2-5; D remains unclear. The CDR3 length is 15 residues. Trimming pared 0 bases from V and 1 base from J, leaving 10 bases between. CDR1 SGHDT and CDR2 YYEEEE come from the germline V gene. The CDR3 sequence: CASSLEPTLQETQYF. CDR3 nucleotide sequence: TGTGCCAGCAGCTTGGAGCCCACCCTCCAAGAGACCCAGTACTTC. Full variable domain (remainder filled in from reference TRBV5-6 and TRBJ2-5): DAGVTQSPTHLIKTRGQQVTLRCSPKSGHDTVSWYQQALGQGPQFIFQYYEEEERQRGNFPDRFSGHQFPNYSSELNVNALLLGDSALYLCASSLEPTLQETQYFGPGTRLLVL.

The chain is built from TRBV9 and TRBJ1-4; a weak D match, TRBD1 (5 bases). Germline V lookup: CDR1 SGDLS, CDR2 YYNGEE. The V end lost 4 bases, the J end lost 6 bases, and 16 bases lay between the germline ends. The CDR3 contains 15 residues. CDR3 region: CASSRGGGLDEKLFF. The CDR3 nucleotides are TGTGCCAGCAGCCGTGGGGGGGGGTTGGATGAAAAACTGTTTTTT.

A single count supports this clone. This rearrangement joins TRBV5-1 to TRBJ1-1; a weak D match, TRBD1 (5 bases). This CDR3 comprises 15 residues. Germline CDR1 reads SGHRS; CDR2 reads YFSETQ. Trimming shortened V by 4 bases and J by 2 bases, and 15 bases separated the two germline ends. The CDR3 reads CASSPGGGENTEAFF. The CDR3 nucleotides are TGCGCCAGCAGCCCGGGGGGTGGGGAAAACACTGAAGCTTTCTTT.

The chain couples TRBV30 to TRBJ2-4, with 9 positions matching TRBD1. The CDR3 is 14 residues long. CDR1 and CDR2 (germline): GTSNPN, SVGIG (reference sequence). V trimming: 3 bases; J trimming: 7 bases; junction bases outside the gene matches: 7. The CDR3, as DNA: TGTGCCTGGAGACCGGGACAGGGAGACAACATTCAGTACTTC. It encodes CAWRPGQGDNIQYF.

The gene calls are TRBV4-1 and TRBJ2-3; D possibly corresponds to TRBD2 (5 bases). CDR1 MGHRA and CDR2 YSYEKL come from the germline V gene. Trimming removed 2 bases from V and 4 bases from J, with 7 bases in between. The CDR3 extends over 13 amino acids. CDR3 nucleotides: TGCGCCAGCAGCCAATTCGGGGCAGATACGCAGTATTTT. The encoded protein is CASSQFGADTQYF.

Worth noting for this clone: Other nucleotide sequences in the sample specify the same CDR3. This chain connects TRBV5-1 to TRBJ1-1; D might be TRBD1 (5 bases). From germline, CDR1 is SGHRS and CDR2 YFSETQ. CDR3 length equals 14 residues. V lost 0 bases and J lost 1, with 7 bases in between. Written as DNA, the CDR3 is TGCGCCAGCAGCTTGGCGGGGGGGAACACTGAAGCTTTCTTT. Protein: CASSLAGGNTEAFF.

The chain recombines TRBV11-3 with TRBJ2-3; no reliable D call. The germline V gene has CDR1 SGHNT and CDR2 YENEEA. This CDR3 has 13 amino acids. Between the trimmed V and J ends, which lost 1 base and 6 bases, there was a span of 8 bases. CDR3 amino acids: CASSLAVGDTQYF. The CDR3 DNA reads as TGTGCCAGCAGCTTAGCGGTCGGGGATACGCAGTATTTT. The complete variable domain, with remaining parts taken from reference TRBV11-3 and TRBJ2-3, reads EAGVVQSPRYKIIEKKQPVAFWCNPISGHNTLYWYLQNLGQGPELLIRYENEEAVDDSQLPKDRFSAERLKGVDSTLKIQPAELGDSAVYLCASSLAVGDTQYFGPGTRLTVL.

This clone was observed a handful of times. The CDR3, as DNA: TGTGCCAGCAGTGCAGGGGCCAACCCCCAGATCGCTTTCTTT. It encodes CASSAGANPQIAFF. This chain uses TRBV28 with TRBJ1-1, with TRBD1 as a possible D gene (6 bases). The CDR3 extends over 14 amino acids. From germline, CDR1 is MDHEN and CDR2 SYDVKM. The V end was cut by 5 bases, the J end by 11 bases, with 21 bases between.

The genes are TRBV28 and TRBJ1-1; TRBD1 matches 7 bases. V lost 5 bases and J lost 1; bases outside the gene matches: 4. From germline, CDR1 is MDHEN and CDR2 SYDVKM. This CDR3 has 14 residues. CDR3 coding DNA: TGTGCCAGCAGTCCGGACAGGTGGAACACTGAAGCTTTCTTT. This gives the protein CASSPDRWNTEAFF.

This clone was counted once. This chain connects TRBV6-5 to TRBJ2-1, with TRBD2 identical over 8 bases. With 0 bases clipped from V and 14 bases from J, the junction kept 15 bases outside the gene matches. This CDR3 comprises 16 residues. The V gene's germline CDR1 is MNHEY and CDR2 SVGAGI. CDR3 in DNA: TGTGCCAGCAGTTACTCAAAGTCGTGGGGACTAGTGAGGGAGTTCTTC. Its translation is CASSYSKSWGLVREFF.

The V and J genes are TRBV9 and TRBJ2-3, with 12 positions matching TRBD2. CDR1 is SGDLS, CDR2 YYNGEE, per germline. V was clipped by 5 bases and J by 4 bases; unmatched bases: 5. The length of the CDR3 is 15 residues. The CDR3 region is CASSTSGRIPDTQYF. The CDR3, as DNA: TGTGCCAGCAGTACTAGCGGGAGGATCCCAGATACGCAGTATTTT.

J is TRBJ2-1 and V is TRBV4-2; 9 bases agree with TRBD2. The CDR3 runs 16 residues. V lost 1 base, J lost 7 bases, and 8 bases stayed unmatched. Germline values: CDR1 LGHNA, CDR2 YNFKEQ. CDR3 sequence: CASSQVGVAGDNEQFF. The CDR3 DNA reads TGTGCCAGCAGCCAAGTTGGTGTAGCGGGAGATAATGAGCAGTTCTTC.

This rearrangement joins TRBV28 to TRBJ1-1; TRBD1 might be the D (5 bases). The CDR3 runs 14 residues. Trimming pared 3 bases from V and 0 bases from J, leaving 8 bases between. Germline V gene data show CDR1 as MDHEN and CDR2 as SYDVKM. The CDR3 loop reads CASSFGGVNTEAFF. The CDR3 DNA reads TGTGCCAGCAGTTTTGGAGGGGTGAACACTGAAGCTTTCTTT.

This clone has more than one count but fewer than ten. V usage is TRBV6-5 and J usage is TRBJ1-1; possible D gene TRBD1, 5 bases. The CDR3 totals 14 residues. V was clipped by 3 bases and J by 0 bases, with 8 bases between them. The germline V gene has CDR1 MNHEY and CDR2 SVGAGI. The CDR3 DNA follows: TGTGCCAGCAGTTATGACAGATTGAACACTGAAGCTTTCTTT. Translated: CASSYDRLNTEAFF.